Below, 6 T cell receptor beta chains from the same sample are listed, as sequenced in a study of cytomegalovirus exposure and HLA in healthy donors. The primer mix had 60 Vbeta and 13 Jbeta primers. Only in-frame clones appear in the TCRdb table, and some are missing; sequencing was by immunoSEQ multiplex PCR. The sample lists about 160,000 clones, roughly 87% occurring once. The sample was PBMCs. These receptors were obtained from a girl aged 5 to 17 in good health and CMV-seropositive.

The chain combines TRBV5-1 with TRBJ2-7, with TRBD2 matching 11 bases. The V gene's germline CDR1 is SGHRS and CDR2 YFSETQ. This CDR3 is 15 amino acids long. The V and J ends lost 2 bases and 3 bases, in that order; junction bases with no gene match: 4. The CDR3 bases are TGCGCCAGCAGCTTTGGACTAGCGGGTTTCTACGAGCAGTACTTC. It is translated as CASSFGLAGFYEQYF. The variable domain in full, with the rest retrieved from reference TRBV5-1 and TRBJ2-7, is KAGVTQTPRYLIKTRGQQVTLSCSPISGHRSVSWYQQTPGQGLQFLFEYFSETQRNKGNFPGRFSGRQFSNSRSEMNVSTLELGDSALYLCASSFGLAGFYEQYFGPGTRLTVT.

The V gene is TRBV7-2, the J gene TRBJ2-3; 14 positions match TRBD2. CDR1 SGHTA and CDR2 FQGNSA come from the germline V gene. The J segment lost 3 bases and the V segment lost 5 bases, leaving 10 bases of the junction unmatched. The CDR3 consists of 18 residues. The CDR3 DNA follows: TGTGCCAGCAGCGCGGGGGGACTAGCGGGAGTAAATACAGATACGCAGTATTTT. Translated: CASSAGGLAGVNTDTQYF.

This clone was counted a few times. The genes are TRBV7-2 and TRBJ2-3; 14 bases are a match to TRBD2. Germline CDR1 SGHTA, CDR2 FQGNSA. V gave up 4 bases and J gave up 2 bases; unmatched junction bases: 8. This CDR3 has 18 amino acids. CDR3 sequence: CASSSPGLAGVHTDTQYF. The DNA of the CDR3 is TGTGCCAGCAGCTCGCCGGGACTAGCGGGGGTGCACACAGATACGCAGTATTTT.

The chain joins TRBV7-8 to TRBJ2-6; tentatively, D is TRBD1 (6 bases). The CDR3 sequence is 20 residues long. The germline V and J ends were trimmed by 3 bases and 0 bases, with 21 bases remaining between them. Germline V lookup: CDR1 SGHVS, CDR2 FQNEAQ. This CDR3 reads CASSFWGPTGESSGANVLTF. CDR3 DNA sequence: TGTGCCAGCAGCTTCTGGGGACCGACAGGAGAAAGCTCTGGGGCCAACGTCCTGACTTTC.

This clone was seen only once. This chain joins TRBV4-1 and TRBJ1-6; TRBD1 agrees at 12 bases. Germline V lookup: CDR1 MGHRA, CDR2 YSYEKL. V lost 0 bases, J lost 10 bases, and 10 bases stayed unmatched. This CDR3 has 18 amino acids. DNA of the CDR3: TGCGCCAGCAGCCAAGAAGGCCTTGGGACAGGGGGCCTCTCACCCCTCCACTTT. Protein: CASSQEGLGTGGLSPLHF.

The chain combines TRBV5-4 with TRBJ2-7, with TRBD2 matching 8 bases. Germline V lookup: CDR1 SGHNT, CDR2 YYREEE (reference sequence). V was pared by 4 bases and J by 5 bases, with 11 bases of the junction left unmatched. This CDR3 contains 15 residues. CDR3 sequence: CASSPPPGGSNEQYF. The CDR3 nucleotides read TGTGCCAGCAGCCCGCCTCCGGGGGGGTCTAACGAGCAGTACTTC. Combining the CDR3 with reference TRBV5-4 and TRBJ2-7 gives the whole variable domain ETGVTQSPTHLIKTRGQQVTLRCSSQSGHNTVSWYQQALGQGPQFIFQYYREEENGRGNFPPRFSGLQFPNYSSELNVNALELDDSALYLCASSPPPGGSNEQYFGPGTRLTVT.